This section outlines one T cell receptor (beta chain) sequence together with its context. The antigen remains undetermined. Autoimmune disease history or systemic immunosuppression excluded patients. The investigators sampled blood at baseline, at cycle 4 day 1, and at cycle 7 day 1. Produced via immunoSEQ multiplex PCR; TCRdb's table is partial and in-frame only. The sample consists of roughly 100,000 clones, just under 90% of them appearing once. The sample is drawn from a study of OX40 agonist ivuxolimab in advanced cancers. Study outcomes and limitations: Average numbers of expanded clones were greater in CD8+ T cells than in CD4+. At doses 0.1 to 3.0 mg/kg, CD4+ and CD8+ clones expanded.

The TCR originated in an adult with an advanced solid tumor such as melanoma, head and neck, liver or kidney cancer. The sample here was CD4+ or CD8+ T cells sorted from blood, taken in a trial of the OX40 agonist ivuxolimab.

CDR3 bases: TGTGCCAGCAGCCTACAGGGGGGCCGCACTGAAGCTTTCTTT. Its translation: CASSLQGGRTEAFF. V is TRBV7-3 and J is TRBJ1-1; 8 positions match TRBD1. V was clipped by 5 bases and J by 4 bases; unmatched bases: 6. CDR3 size: 14 residues. Germline V gene sequence: CDR1 SGHTA, CDR2 FQGTGA.